The clone carrying this T cell receptor beta chain was detected many times. TCRbeta library construction was performed incorporating unique molecular identifiers. MiXCR, applied by TCRdb to the PCR reads, yields one record per CDR3 protein. The data contain roughly 590,000 distinct CDR3 sequences, approximately 17% of them seen just once; the ten biggest clones take up approximately 1%. The data are from a study of T-cell reconstitution after alpha-beta-depleted transplantation in children. This CDR3 is 14 amino acids long. Looked up from germline, CDR1 is SQVTM and CDR2 is ANQGSEA. The junction had 4 bases not matched to a gene; V was cut back by 6 bases and J by 5 bases.

The rearrangement joins TRBV29-1 to TRBJ2-1; 13 nucleotides match TRBD2. The receptor comes from a human donor who donated a stem cell graft to a child with acute myeloid leukemia. Here the sequenced sample was PBMCs from the stem cell graft donor, taken from the stem cell graft. The DNA for the CDR3 is TGCAGCGTCACTAGCGGGGGGGTGCACAATGAGCAGTTCTTC. Its translation: CSVTSGGVHNEQFF.